Sequencing of this T cell receptor beta chain was carried out in a study of blood T cell repertoires in COVID-19 (dated by TCRdb to between 2020 and 2021). Describing the broader study: Samples from collaborators originated in the United States, Italy and Spain and spanned both the acute and convalescent phases of COVID-19. Where available, HLA class I and class II types were taken from metadata supplied by the sample provider and were not determined by assay-based typing. The repertoires were released in a freely available public database meant as a resource for research on the immune response to SARS-CoV-2. Samples came from the ongoing ImmuneRACE study (first 160 participants) plus 1,254 subjects from 6 global collaborators. The dataset comprised deeply sampled blood TCRbeta repertoires from subjects exposed to, actively infected with, or recovered from COVID-19. The prospective study material was composed of cDNA or gDNA derived from T cells, B-cell-depleted T cells, or PBMCs. Nearly every sample came with metadata listing a de-identified subject ID, COVID-19 status, age in years and sex.

Overall study outcomes, separate from this receptor: How much clinical and demographic metadata was included differed by source and by participant, and the metadata was provided uncurated.

About this clone itself: Its antigen is currently not known. There are no base qualities to consult, and no much larger clone falls within one base.

Looking up the germline V gene (reference sequence) yields CDR1 SGHNT and CDR2 YYREEE. CDR3 length: 14 amino acids, cysteine to phenylalanine. Only the CDR3 part of the read is kept: 42 bases, read in frame from the first base. Trimming leaves V shorter by 5 bases and J shorter by 3 bases, with the junction holding 6 bases beyond the gene matches. TCRbeta CDR3 regions were amplified from genomic DNA using the immunoSEQ Assay, a bias-controlled multiplex PCR. In the authors' own workflow: The number of nucleated cells in each sample was estimated from the amplification of reference gene primers within the assay. Sequence reads were collapsed and filtered to measure the absolute abundance of every unique TCRbeta CDR3 rearrangement. Productive Simpson clonality was computed per sample as the square root of Simpson's diversity index over productive rearrangements. TCRdb mirrors the immuneACCESS table, restricted to in-frame sequences. Some clones are absent from its copies; in checked studies, under half trace to an unresolved V gene, and the reason for the others is unknown. That table supplies the V and J calls and clone size; D and trimming were determined from the DNA. The sample table records 350,000 to 400,000 clones; just over 90% of these occur just once. Over 0.7% of the sample lies in the top ten.

Participants in the prospective study were enrolled through a virtual design, were aged roughly 18 to 100 years, and lived in approximately 25 United States geographic areas. To assign participants to cohorts, the prospective study relied on clinical history that participants themselves reported in a screening survey and a study questionnaire. A participant counted as exposed if, within 2 weeks of entering the study, that participant had been in contact with someone who had a PCR-confirmed or clinician-diagnosed COVID-19 case. In the prospective study, mobile phlebotomists collected whole blood, serum and a nasopharyngeal or oropharyngeal swab from each participant. Over a 2-month period, participants in the prospective study had the option of providing additional blood draws and questionnaires. Prospective study blood samples were shipped either frozen or at room temperature before DNA extraction.

The V gene is TRBV5-4 and the J gene is TRBJ1-1; TRBD1 fits 8 bases in the junction. The TCR was taken from a woman aged 40-49 years who had been exposed to COVID-19. The sequenced sample consisted of PBMCs or T cells enriched from blood (not recorded which). CDR3 region: CASSRQGLYTEAFF. The nucleotide sequence reads as follows: TGTGCCAGCAGTCGACAGGGGTTGTACACTGAAGCTTTCTTT.